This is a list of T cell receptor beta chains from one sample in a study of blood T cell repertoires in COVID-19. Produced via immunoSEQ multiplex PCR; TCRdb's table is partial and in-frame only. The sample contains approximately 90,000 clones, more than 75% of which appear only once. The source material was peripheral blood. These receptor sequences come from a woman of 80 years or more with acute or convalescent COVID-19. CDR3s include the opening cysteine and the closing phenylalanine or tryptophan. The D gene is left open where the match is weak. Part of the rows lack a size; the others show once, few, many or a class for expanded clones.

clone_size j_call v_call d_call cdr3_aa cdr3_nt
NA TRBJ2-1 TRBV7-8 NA CASSLIPGRGYEQFF TGTGCCAGCAGCTTAATCCCCGGCAGGGGCTATGAGCAGTTCTTC
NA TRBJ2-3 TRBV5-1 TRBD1 CASSWGTGGSDTQYF TGCGCCAGCAGCTGGGGGACAGGGGGATCAGATACGCAGTATTTT
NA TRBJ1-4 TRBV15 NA CATSRDQRATEKLFF TGTGCCACCAGCAGAGATCAGAGGGCTACTGAAAAACTGTTTTTT
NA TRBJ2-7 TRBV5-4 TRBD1 CASRGTGGYEQYF TGTGCCAGCAGGGGAACAGGGGGCTACGAGCAGTACTTC
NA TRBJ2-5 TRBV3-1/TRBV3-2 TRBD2 CASSTLAGEETQYF TGTGCCAGCAGCACACTAGCGGGAGAGGAGACCCAGTACTTC
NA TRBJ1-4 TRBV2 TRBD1 CASSGDRPERNEKLFF TGTGCCAGCAGTGGGGACAGGCCCGAAAGGAATGAAAAACTGTTTTTT
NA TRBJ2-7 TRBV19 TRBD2 CASSIPGGNYEQYF TGTGCCAGTAGTATCCCGGGGGGAAACTACGAGCAGTACTTC
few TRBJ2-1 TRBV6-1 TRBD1 CASSEWGTGNNGQFF TGTGCCAGCAGTGAATGGGGGACAGGTAACAATGGGCAGTTCTTC
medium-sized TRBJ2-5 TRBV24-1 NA CATSDPGIAETQYF TGTGCCACCAGTGACCCCGGGATCGCGGAGACCCAGTACTTC
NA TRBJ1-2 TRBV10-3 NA CAITQTGYYGYTF TGTGCCATCACCCAGACAGGATATTATGGCTACACCTTC
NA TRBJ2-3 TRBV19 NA CASSIQGRRTDTQYF TGTGCCAGTAGTATCCAGGGAAGGAGAACAGATACGCAGTATTTT